This T cell receptor (beta chain) was recorded in a study of blood T cells in healthy people across ages. Donors gave approximately 9.9 milliliters of peripheral blood apiece. CDR1 SGHTA and CDR2 FQGNSA come from the germline V gene. The germline V and J ends were trimmed by 2 bases and 0 bases, with 9 bases remaining between them. The CDR3 contains 15 residues. This clonotype has just a few counts. For the second PCR, which ran for 7 to 11 cycles, a sample-barcoded 5' primer and a J-beta primer mix were used. TCRdb processed the 5' RACE reads anew with MiXCR; each CDR3 protein has one entry. This sample has 1.2 million to 1.5 million distinct CDR3 sequences, with about 40% found just once.

The TCR originated in a woman aged 18-30 years in good health. The rearrangement uses TRBV7-2 and TRBJ2-3; maybe TRBD1 (5 bases). Sequencing input: blood. CDR3 bases: TGTGCCAGCAGCTTACGACAGCAGAGCACAGATACGCAGTATTTT. Protein: CASSLRQQSTDTQYF.